What follows are 31 T cell receptor beta chains derived from one specimen sequenced in a study of OX40 agonist ivuxolimab in advanced cancers. Some clones are missing from TCRdb's copy, which holds only in-frame ones; the method was immunoSEQ multiplex PCR. The sample has 55,000 to 65,000 clones, about 81% seen once. This specimen consisted of CD4+ or CD8+ T cells sorted from blood, obtained in a trial of the OX40 agonist ivuxolimab. These TCRs come from an adult with an advanced solid tumor such as melanoma, head and neck, liver or kidney cancer.

The V and J genes are TRBV4-2 and TRBJ2-7; TRBD1 aligns across 9 bases. The CDR3 length is 14 residues. The junction had 4 bases not matched to a gene; V was cut back by 5 bases and J by 2 bases. The germline V gene encodes CDR1 LGHNA and CDR2 YNFKEQ. The CDR3 DNA reads TGTGCCAGCAGCTTGGACAGGGGTACCTACGAGCAGTACTTC. This encodes CASSLDRGTYEQYF.

V usage is TRBV28 and J usage is TRBJ2-2; maybe TRBD2 (5 bases). CDR3 length: 15 amino acids. With 9 bases removed from V and 1 base from J, the gap between germline ends came to 15 bases. From germline, CDR1 is MDHEN and CDR2 SYDVKM. CDR3 in DNA: TGTGCCAGTAGACCCGCGGGCCTGAACACCGGGGAGCTGTTTTTT. Its protein product is CASRPAGLNTGELFF.

This clone was observed once. The chain has TRBV7-9 and TRBJ1-4; D is uncertain. This CDR3 spans 11 amino acids. From germline, CDR1 is SEHNR and CDR2 FQNEAQ (reference sequence). With 2 bases removed from V and 7 bases from J, the gap between germline ends came to 2 bases. This CDR3 is CASSLLEKLFF. The DNA of the CDR3 is TGTGCCAGCAGCTTACTTGAAAAACTGTTTTTT.

The rearrangement uses TRBV7-6 and TRBJ2-5, with 9 nucleotides matching TRBD2. Germline V lookup: CDR1 SGHVS, CDR2 FNYEAQ. The CDR3 runs 15 residues. Unmatched junction bases numbered 9, after V lost 5 bases and J lost 5 bases. The CDR3 loop reads CASSRSGSGWETQYF. For the CDR3, the DNA is TGTGCCAGCAGCCGTAGCGGGAGCGGTTGGGAGACCCAGTACTTC.

V usage is TRBV1 and J usage is TRBJ2-7; no DNA check was done on the table's D call, TRBD2. TRBV1 constitutes a pseudogene. This CDR3 has 16 amino acids. The CDR3 loop reads CTSSQNFSDSIYEQYF. CDR3 bases: TGCACCAGCAGCCAGAACTTTAGCGACTCCATCTACGAGCAGTACTTC.

The chain recombines TRBV6-1 with TRBJ1-4, with a possible D match to TRBD1 (5 bases). Germline lookup yields CDR1 MNHNS and CDR2 SASEGT. V gave up 5 bases and J gave up 8 bases, with 15 bases separating them. This CDR3 has 14 amino acids. The CDR3 DNA is TGTGCCAGCAGTCTTCAGACCCGGGGCGAAAAACTGTTTTTT. Translation gives CASSLQTRGEKLFF.

The chain employs TRBV6-5 and TRBJ2-5; D ambiguous. Trimming cost V 3 bases and J 3 bases, with 14 bases left between them. CDR1 and CDR2 (germline): MNHEY, SVGAGI. CDR3 size: 15 residues. Written as DNA, the CDR3 is TGTGCCAGCAGTTATACCACCGCGCCTAAAGAGACCCAGTACTTC. Translating it yields CASSYTTAPKETQYF.

This chain uses TRBV6-1 with TRBJ1-6, with D hard to call. The V end lost 5 bases, the J end lost 7 bases, and 9 bases lay between the germline ends. The CDR3 sequence is 13 residues long. Germline values: CDR1 MNHNS, CDR2 SASEGT. The CDR3 loop reads CASSYLGNSPLHF. CDR3 DNA: TGTGCCAGCAGTTATTTAGGGAATTCACCCCTCCACTTT.

The chain carries TRBV7-3 and TRBJ2-1, with D possibly TRBD1 on 5 matching bases. The V gene lost 6 bases and the J gene lost 2 bases, with 8 bases spanning the gap. Germline values: CDR1 SGHTA, CDR2 FQGTGA. CDR3 length equals 13 residues. CDR3 sequence reads: CASSSGTYNEQFF. The CDR3 bases are TGTGCCAGCAGTTCAGGGACCTACAATGAGCAGTTCTTC.

The rearrangement joins TRBV28 to TRBJ1-5, with unresolved D. Germline values: CDR1 MDHEN, CDR2 SYDVKM. The CDR3 has 19 residues. The V end was cut by 4 bases, the J end by 0 bases, with 22 bases between. The CDR3 bases are TGTGCCAGCAGTTCCCCTTTTTCTGCTGGGTCCTATAGCAATCAGCCCCAGCATTTT. It codes for CASSSPFSAGSYSNQPQHF.

The rearrangement links TRBV7-2 to TRBJ2-3; no clear D. The germline gives CDR1 SGHTA, CDR2 FQGNSA. V dropped 3 bases and J dropped 0 bases, with 10 bases sitting between them. CDR3 size: 15 residues. DNA of the CDR3: TGTGCCAGCAGCTTCAGTCGGCTAAGCACAGATACGCAGTATTTT. Protein: CASSFSRLSTDTQYF.

DNA for the CDR3: TGCGCCAGCAGCCAAGTTAGGACAGGGTATGGCTACACCTTC. Its translation: CASSQVRTGYGYTF. The chain couples TRBV4-1 to TRBJ1-2; 8 bases align to TRBD1. V shed 1 base, J shed 5 bases, and the junction held 3 bases outside the gene matches. Per germline, CDR1 MGHRA and CDR2 YSYEKL. The CDR3 totals 14 residues.

V gene TRBV18 combines with J gene TRBJ2-3; D may be TRBD1 or TRBD2 (7 bases each). The length of the CDR3 is 20 residues. The ends were cut back, 4 bases at V and 2 bases at J, with 28 bases in the middle. Germline-derived CDR1 and CDR2 are KGHSH and LQKENI. The CDR3 nucleotides are TGTGCCAGCTCACGACAGAACTGGAGGGGGCGGGGGACAACCACAGATACGCAGTATTTT. Its translation: CASSRQNWRGRGTTTDTQYF.

The chain combines TRBV19 with TRBJ2-2; D is undetermined. The CDR3 loop spans 16 amino acids. Trimming cost V 6 bases and J 0 bases, with 14 bases left between them. CDR1 is LNHDA and CDR2 is SQIVND in the germline V gene (reference sequence). The CDR3 is CASSNPARPNTGELFF. The DNA of the CDR3 is TGTGCCAGTAGCAACCCGGCGAGGCCGAACACCGGGGAGCTGTTTTTT.

As DNA, the CDR3 is TGTGCCAGCAGTTGGGACAGGCGTAGCACAGATACGCAGTATTTT. It encodes CASSWDRRSTDTQYF. The rearrangement joins TRBV28 to TRBJ2-3; 8 bases map to TRBD1. The germline V gene has CDR1 MDHEN and CDR2 SYDVKM. CDR3 size: 15 residues. The junction had 3 bases not matched to a gene; V was cut back by 4 bases and J by 0 bases.

The genes are TRBV5-1 and TRBJ2-7; possibly TRBD1 for D (6 bases). V was trimmed by 3 bases and J by 2 bases, leaving 9 bases between them. Germline V gene sequence: CDR1 SGHRS, CDR2 YFSETQ. The CDR3 is 13 residues long. CDR3 DNA: TGCGCCAGCAGCTCTGACAGGACCTACGAGCAGTACTTC. Protein: CASSSDRTYEQYF.

This clone appeared once. V is TRBV7-9 and J is TRBJ2-1, with D tentatively TRBD1 (6 bases). The CDR3 consists of 15 residues. Germline V gives CDR1 SEHNR, CDR2 FQNEAQ (reference sequence). Trimming removed 6 bases from V and 9 bases from J, with 21 bases in between. The CDR3: CASSSGDSSFGEQFF. The CDR3 region has the DNA TGTGCCAGCAGTTCAGGGGATTCTAGTTTTGGTGAGCAGTTCTTC.

The J gene is TRBJ2-5, the V gene TRBV2; D may be TRBD2 (5 bases). The germline CDR1 and CDR2 sequences are SNHLY and FYNNEI. V shed 7 bases and J shed 1 base, with 13 bases lying between them. CDR3 size: 14 residues. The CDR3 region has the DNA TGTGCCAGCACCAGCGGAAGAACCCAAGAGACCCAGTACTTC. It specifies CASTSGRTQETQYF.

The chain employs TRBV19 and TRBJ2-1; 12 positions agree with TRBD2. CDR1 LNHDA and CDR2 SQIVND come from the germline V gene (reference sequence). The CDR3 sequence is 15 residues long. The trim removed 5 bases at V and 7 bases at J, leaving 6 bases unmatched. CDR3 protein: CASSRLAGGQNEQFF. CDR3 DNA: TGTGCCAGTAGTCGGCTAGCGGGGGGGCAAAATGAGCAGTTCTTC.

V usage is TRBV28 and J usage is TRBJ1-5, with D perhaps matching TRBD1 (5 bases). This CDR3 is 17 amino acids long. V was trimmed by 5 bases and J by 0 bases, leaving 17 bases between them. The germline CDR1 and CDR2 sequences are MDHEN and SYDVKM. CDR3: CASSPAGWRDSNQPQHF. CDR3 DNA: TGTGCCAGCAGTCCCGCAGGGTGGCGAGATAGCAATCAGCCCCAGCATTTT. The full variable domain, with the rest looked up from reference TRBV28 and TRBJ1-5, is DVKVTQSSRYLVKRTGEKVFLECVQDMDHENMFWYRQDPGLGLRLIYFSYDVKMKEKGDIPEGYSVSREKKERFSLILESASTNQTSMYLCASSPAGWRDSNQPQHFGDGTRLSIL.

The CDR3 region has the DNA TGTGCCAGCAGGCCGCGCCTGGGGAGATACGAGCAGTACTTC. This sequence encodes CASRPRLGRYEQYF. J is TRBJ2-7 and V is TRBV11-3; D might be TRBD2 (5 bases). Germline CDR1 SGHNT, CDR2 YENEEA. The CDR3 covers 14 residues. V was trimmed by 6 bases and J by 4 bases, leaving 16 bases between them.

This clone has a handful of counts. In DNA, the CDR3 is TGTGCCAGCAGCCGACGGCCGGATTATGGCTACACCTTC. Amino acids: CASSRRPDYGYTF. The chain employs TRBV28 and TRBJ1-2; D uncertain. This CDR3 region has 13 residues. Germline V gives CDR1 MDHEN, CDR2 SYDVKM. V was cut by 6 bases and J by 5 bases, with 13 bases left in between.

The V gene is TRBV9, the J gene TRBJ2-5; 10 bases match TRBD1. The ends lost 3 bases at V and 5 bases at J; junction bases unmatched: 10. The V gene's germline CDR1 is SGDLS and CDR2 YYNGEE. The length of the CDR3 is 16 residues. This chain's CDR3 is CASSGTGGQGGETQYF. In nucleotides, the CDR3 is TGTGCCAGCAGCGGGACGGGAGGACAGGGGGGGGAGACCCAGTACTTC.

This clone was counted only a few times. The chain uses TRBV19 and TRBJ2-5; 8 bases line up with TRBD2. Trimming at V came to 3 bases and at J to 2 bases, leaving 5 bases not matched to a gene. The CDR3 runs 15 residues. CDR1 is LNHDA, CDR2 SQIVND, per germline (reference sequence). CDR3 sequence: CASSMGRGAQETQYF. In nucleotides, the CDR3 is TGTGCCAGTAGTATGGGGCGGGGGGCTCAAGAGACCCAGTACTTC.

The chain uses TRBV14 and TRBJ1-6; 9 nucleotides match TRBD1. V lost 1 base, J lost 7 bases, and 5 bases stayed unmatched. Germline V gene sequence: CDR1 SGHDN, CDR2 FVKESK. This CDR3 has 16 residues. CDR3 region: CASSQAGQGSNSPLHF. For the CDR3, the DNA is TGTGCCAGCAGCCAAGCCGGACAGGGGTCGAATTCACCCCTCCACTTT.

The chain joins TRBV9 to TRBJ2-1; tentatively, D is TRBD2 (6 bases). The germline V gene encodes CDR1 SGDLS and CDR2 YYNGEE. Between the trimmed V and J ends, which lost 0 bases and 0 bases, there was a span of 10 bases. The CDR3 spans 16 residues. CDR3 loop: CASSVAGGSSYNEQFF. The CDR3 coding sequence is TGTGCCAGCAGCGTAGCCGGAGGGTCCTCCTACAATGAGCAGTTCTTC.

V usage is TRBV28 and J usage is TRBJ1-2; 7 bases are a match to TRBD1. CDR1 is MDHEN and CDR2 is SYDVKM in the germline V gene. This CDR3 region has 13 residues. V was pared by 6 bases and J by 8 bases, with 9 bases of the junction left unmatched. CDR3 DNA: TGTGCCAGCAGGGAGACAGGGTATGAGGGCTACACCTTC. Its translation is CASRETGYEGYTF.

The V call is TRBV18, the J call TRBJ2-3; the match to TRBD1 covers 10 bases. J gave up 5 bases and V 1 base, and 6 bases lay outside the gene matches. CDR1 and CDR2 from the germline V gene are KGHSH and LQKENI. The CDR3 is 16 residues long. The CDR3 DNA follows: TGTGCCAGCTCACCACGTGGGACAGGGGTTGGAGATACGCAGTATTTT. Translating it yields CASSPRGTGVGDTQYF. The complete variable domain, with remaining parts taken from reference TRBV18 and TRBJ2-3, reads NAGVMQNPRHLVRRRGQEARLRCSPMKGHSHVYWYRQLPEEGLKFMVYLQKENIIDESGMPKERFSAEFPKEGPSILRIQQVVRGDSAAYFCASSPRGTGVGDTQYFGPGTRLTVL.

This rearrangement joins TRBV6-6 to TRBJ1-1; D remains ambiguous. Trimming left V 10 bases short and J 8 bases short, with 14 bases between. The CDR3 is made up of 11 amino acids. CDR1 MNHNY and CDR2 SVGAGI come from the germline V gene (reference sequence). The chain's CDR3 is CATNIMGEAFF. The CDR3 bases are TGTGCCACTAATATCATGGGGGAAGCTTTCTTT.

The chain uses TRBV19 and TRBJ2-2; possible D gene TRBD1, 6 bases. The length of the CDR3 is 17 residues. In germline, CDR1 is LNHDA, CDR2 SQIVND (reference sequence). Trimming pared 6 bases from V and 2 bases from J, leaving 19 bases between. The CDR3 DNA reads TGTGCCAGTAGCACCTTCGAGGGGACACTAAACACCGGGGAGCTGTTTTTT. Translated: CASSTFEGTLNTGELFF.

This chain joins TRBV5-1 and TRBJ1-1; D unclear. V lost 2 bases and J 4 bases, leaving 21 bases between the germline ends. Germline V gene data show CDR1 as SGHRS and CDR2 as YFSETQ. This CDR3 spans 17 amino acids. The DNA of the CDR3 is TGCGCCAGCAGCTTACTACCGGGGTCCGGAAGTGGCACTGAAGCTTTCTTT. Translating gives CASSLLPGSGSGTEAFF.